A single sample is the source of the 11 T cell receptor beta chains below, sequenced in a study of blood T cell repertoires in COVID-19. Here immunoSEQ multiplex PCR was the method, and the copy in TCRdb shows in-frame clones only, minus some. The sample consists of some 140,000 clones, 65% to 90% of them appearing once. The sample was peripheral blood. The source of these receptors is a woman aged 60-70 years with COVID-19, enrolled during active disease.

The rearrangement joins TRBV7-8 to TRBJ2-2, with a possible D match to TRBD2 (6 bases). V was shortened by 5 bases and J by 3 bases, with 13 bases between the two germline ends. The CDR3 length is 15 residues. CDR1 SGHVS and CDR2 FQNEAQ come from the germline V gene. The CDR3 spells CASSPGLRDTGELFF. The CDR3 DNA follows: TGTGCCAGCAGCCCTGGACTACGAGACACCGGGGAGCTGTTTTTT.

The rearrangement uses TRBV6-1 and TRBJ2-2, with 8 positions matching TRBD2. Germline lookup yields CDR1 MNHNS and CDR2 SASEGT. The CDR3 loop spans 17 amino acids. V shed 3 bases, J shed 2 bases, and the junction held 8 bases outside the gene matches. The CDR3, as DNA: TGTGCCAGCAGTGATCTAAGCGGGAGTACCAACACCGGGGAGCTGTTTTTT. Protein: CASSDLSGSTNTGELFF.

The chain recombines TRBV5-4 with TRBJ2-2, with 8 positions matching TRBD1. V lost 4 bases and J lost 6; bases outside the gene matches: 8. The germline V gene encodes CDR1 SGHNT and CDR2 YYREEE (reference sequence). CDR3 length: 15 residues. The CDR3 sequence is CASSAPGGDPGELFF. In nucleotides, the CDR3 is TGTGCCAGCAGCGCACCAGGGGGCGATCCCGGGGAGCTGTTTTTT.

The chain uses TRBV5-3 and TRBJ2-5, with D tentatively TRBD2 (5 bases). TRBV5-3 is sorted into the ORF group, with uncertain function. V dropped 4 bases and J dropped 3 bases, with 13 bases sitting between them. This CDR3 region has 14 residues. Here the CDR3 DNA reads TGTGCCAGAAGCGTGGTTAAGGGAGAAGAGACCCAGTACTTC. Protein product: CARSVVKGEETQYF.

The chain couples TRBV6-5 to TRBJ1-1; 7 bases are shared with TRBD1. The J segment lost 12 bases and the V segment lost 2 bases, leaving 9 bases of the junction unmatched. This CDR3 spans 13 amino acids. Germline V gene lookup returns CDR1 MNHEY and CDR2 SVGAGI. The CDR3 nucleotides are TGTGCCAGCAGTTACGGAAACCAGGGGGTTTCTTTCTTT. This sequence encodes CASSYGNQGVSFF.

CDR3 sequence: CASSPLANPGNEQFF. CDR3 sequence (DNA): TGCGCCAGCAGCCCTCTAGCGAACCCGGGGAATGAGCAGTTCTTC. The V call is TRBV5-1, the J call TRBJ2-1; D is possibly TRBD2 (6 bases). The germline gives CDR1 SGHRS, CDR2 YFSETQ. CDR3 size: 15 residues. V gave up 4 bases and J gave up 7 bases, with 18 bases separating them.

This clone was counted once. The V gene is TRBV5-5, the J gene TRBJ2-5; 7 bases align to TRBD1. This CDR3 region has 15 residues. V was pared by 4 bases and J by 2 bases, with 8 bases of the junction left unmatched. CDR1 is SGHKS and CDR2 is YYEKEE in the germline V gene (reference sequence). The CDR3 bases are TGTGCCAGCAGCCCCCGGACAGGAAATCAAGAGACCCAGTACTTC. Protein sequence: CASSPRTGNQETQYF.

The chain employs TRBV2 and TRBJ2-7, with D possibly being TRBD1 (6 bases). The CDR3 runs to 13 residues. Germline CDR1 SNHLY, CDR2 FYNNEI. V was shortened by 6 bases and J by 0 bases, with 9 bases between the two germline ends. CDR3 in amino acids: CASRRDNSYEQYV. CDR3 in DNA: TGTGCCAGCAGGAGGGACAACTCCTACGAGCAGTACGTC.

V and J are TRBV7-8 and TRBJ1-1, with a possible D match to TRBD1 (6 bases). This CDR3 region has 14 residues. Germline V gene sequence: CDR1 SGHVS, CDR2 FQNEAQ. V gave up 7 bases and J gave up 4 bases, with 16 bases separating them. CDR3 nucleotide sequence: TGTGCCAGCACTTTGAACACCAGGGGCACTGAAGCTTTCTTT. Translated, it gives CASTLNTRGTEAFF. Based on the CDR3 plus reference TRBV7-8 and TRBJ1-1, the full variable domain is GAGVSQSPRYKVAKRGQDVALRCDPISGHVSLFWYQQALGQGPEFLTYFQNEAQLDKSGLPSDRFFAERPEGSVSTLKIQRTQQEDSAVYLCASTLNTRGTEAFFGQGTRLTVV.

This rearrangement joins TRBV11-2 to TRBJ1-5, with D perhaps matching TRBD1 (6 bases). The germline CDR1 and CDR2 sequences are SGHAT and FQNNGV. Trimming cost V 5 bases and J 3 bases, with 14 bases left between them. The CDR3 has 15 amino acids. CDR3 residues: CASSPERDNNQPQHF. The CDR3 bases are TGTGCCAGCAGCCCGGAACGGGACAACAATCAGCCCCAGCATTTT.

The rearrangement joins TRBV9 to TRBJ2-5, with 7 bases aligning to TRBD2. This CDR3 region has 16 residues. With V trimmed by 4 bases and J by 2 bases, 11 bases remained unmatched. The germline gives CDR1 SGDLS, CDR2 YYNGEE. The chain's CDR3 is CASSSRAGTSQETQYF. As DNA, the CDR3 is TGTGCCAGCAGCTCCAGAGCGGGGACTTCTCAAGAGACCCAGTACTTC.